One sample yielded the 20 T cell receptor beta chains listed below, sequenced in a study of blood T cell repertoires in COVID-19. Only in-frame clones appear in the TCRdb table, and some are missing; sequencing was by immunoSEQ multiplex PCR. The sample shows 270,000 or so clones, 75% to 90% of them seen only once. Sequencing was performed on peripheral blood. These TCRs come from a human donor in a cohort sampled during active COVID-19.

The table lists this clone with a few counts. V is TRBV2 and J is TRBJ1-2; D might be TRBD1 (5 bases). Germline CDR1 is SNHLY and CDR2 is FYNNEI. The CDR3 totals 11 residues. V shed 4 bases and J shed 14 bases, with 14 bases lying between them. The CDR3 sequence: CASSVSGPETF. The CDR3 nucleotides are TGTGCCAGCAGTGTGTCAGGGCCTGAAACCTTC.

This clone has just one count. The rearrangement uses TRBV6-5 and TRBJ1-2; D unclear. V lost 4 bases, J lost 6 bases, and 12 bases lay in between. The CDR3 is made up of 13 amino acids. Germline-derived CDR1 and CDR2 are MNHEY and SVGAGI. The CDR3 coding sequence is TGTGCCAGCAGTTTTACGTCGGGGAATGGCTACACCTTC. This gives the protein CASSFTSGNGYTF.

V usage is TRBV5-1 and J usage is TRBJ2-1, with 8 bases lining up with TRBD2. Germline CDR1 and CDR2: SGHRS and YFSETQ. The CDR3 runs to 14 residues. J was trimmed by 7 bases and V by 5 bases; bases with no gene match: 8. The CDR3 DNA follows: TGCGCCAGCAGTGACGGGGGGGCCATTAATGAGCAGTTCTTC. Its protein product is CASSDGGAINEQFF.

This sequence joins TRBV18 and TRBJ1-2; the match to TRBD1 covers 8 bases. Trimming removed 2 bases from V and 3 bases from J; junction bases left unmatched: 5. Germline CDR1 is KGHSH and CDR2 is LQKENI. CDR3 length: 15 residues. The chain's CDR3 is CASSPDRGMDYGYTF. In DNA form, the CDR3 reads TGTGCCAGCTCACCAGACAGGGGAATGGACTATGGCTACACCTTC.

This CDR3 is CAAGRGRSYEQYF. DNA of the CDR3: TGTGCCGCCGGGCGTGGGAGGTCCTACGAGCAGTACTTC. This chain connects TRBV6-5 to TRBJ2-7, with TRBD2 as a possible D gene (6 bases). This CDR3 is built from 13 residues. The V and J ends lost 11 bases and 1 base respectively, with 15 bases between them. CDR1 and CDR2 (germline): MNHEY, SVGAGI.

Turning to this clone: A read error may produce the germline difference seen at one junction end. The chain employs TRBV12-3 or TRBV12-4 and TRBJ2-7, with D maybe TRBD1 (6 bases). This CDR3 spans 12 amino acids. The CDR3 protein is CAGSKGTYEQYF. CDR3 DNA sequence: TGTGCCGGCAGCAAGGGGACATACGAGCAGTACTTC.

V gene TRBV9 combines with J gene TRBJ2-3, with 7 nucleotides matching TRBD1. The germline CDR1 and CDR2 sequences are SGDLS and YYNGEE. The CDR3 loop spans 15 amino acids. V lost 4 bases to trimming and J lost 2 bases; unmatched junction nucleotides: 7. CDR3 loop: CASSSRGPFTDTQYF. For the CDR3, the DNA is TGTGCCAGCAGCTCTAGGGGGCCCTTCACAGATACGCAGTATTTT.

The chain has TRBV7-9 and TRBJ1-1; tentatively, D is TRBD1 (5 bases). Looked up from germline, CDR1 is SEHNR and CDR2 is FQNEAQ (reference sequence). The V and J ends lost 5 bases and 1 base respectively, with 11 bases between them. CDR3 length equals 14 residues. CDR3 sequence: CASSTLGQNTEAFF. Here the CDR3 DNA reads TGTGCCAGCAGCACCCTTGGACAGAACACTGAAGCTTTCTTT. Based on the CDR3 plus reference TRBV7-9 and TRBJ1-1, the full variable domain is DTGVSQNPRHKITKRGQNVTFRCDPISEHNRLYWYRQTLGQGPEFLTYFQNEAQLEKSRLLSDRFSAERPKGSFSTLEIQRTEQGDSAMYLCASSTLGQNTEAFFGQGTRLTVV.

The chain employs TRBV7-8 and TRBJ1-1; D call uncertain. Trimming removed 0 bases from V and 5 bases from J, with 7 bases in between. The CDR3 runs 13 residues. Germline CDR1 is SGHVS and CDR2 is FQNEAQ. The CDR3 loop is CASSLAISTEAFF. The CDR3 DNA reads TGTGCCAGCAGCTTAGCGATCAGTACTGAAGCTTTCTTT.

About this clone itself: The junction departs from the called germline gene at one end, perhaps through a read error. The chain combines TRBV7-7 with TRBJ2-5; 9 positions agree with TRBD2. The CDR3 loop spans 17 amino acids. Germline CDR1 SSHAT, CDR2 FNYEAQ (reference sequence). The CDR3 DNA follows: TGTGCTAGCAGCTTAGGTGTAGCGGGGGAGAACCAAGAGACCCAGTACTTC. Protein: CASSLGVAGENQETQYF. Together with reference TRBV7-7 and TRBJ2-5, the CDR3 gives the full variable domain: GAGVSQSPRYKVTKRGQDVTLRCDPISSHATLYWYQQALGQGPEFLTYFNYEAQPDKSGLPSDRFSAERPEGSISTLTIQRTEQRDSAMYRCASSLGVAGENQETQYFGPGTRLLVL.

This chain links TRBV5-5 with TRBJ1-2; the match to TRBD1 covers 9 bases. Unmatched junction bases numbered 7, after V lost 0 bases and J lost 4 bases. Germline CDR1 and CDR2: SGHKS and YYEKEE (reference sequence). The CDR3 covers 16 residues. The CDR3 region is CASSLAWETGGYGYTF. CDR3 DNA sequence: TGTGCCAGCAGCTTGGCCTGGGAGACAGGGGGCTATGGCTACACCTTC.

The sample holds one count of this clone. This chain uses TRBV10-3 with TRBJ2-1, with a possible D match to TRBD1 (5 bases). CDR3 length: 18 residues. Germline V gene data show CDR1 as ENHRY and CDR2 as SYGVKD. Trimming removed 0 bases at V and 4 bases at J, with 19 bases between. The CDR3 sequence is CAISESVARANRYNEQFF. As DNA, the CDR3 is TGTGCCATCAGTGAGTCTGTGGCCAGGGCCAATCGTTACAATGAGCAGTTCTTC.

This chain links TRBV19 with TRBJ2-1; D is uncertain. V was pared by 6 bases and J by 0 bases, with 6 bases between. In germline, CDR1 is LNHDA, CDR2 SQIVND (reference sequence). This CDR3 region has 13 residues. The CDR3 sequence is CASRASSYNEQFF. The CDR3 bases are TGTGCCAGTAGGGCCAGCTCCTACAATGAGCAGTTCTTC.

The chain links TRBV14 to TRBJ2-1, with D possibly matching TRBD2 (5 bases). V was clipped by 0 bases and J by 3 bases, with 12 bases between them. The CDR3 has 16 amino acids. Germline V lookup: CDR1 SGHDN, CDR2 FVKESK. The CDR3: CASSQESSGGYNEQFF. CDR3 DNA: TGTGCCAGCAGCCAAGAGTCGAGCGGAGGCTACAATGAGCAGTTCTTC.

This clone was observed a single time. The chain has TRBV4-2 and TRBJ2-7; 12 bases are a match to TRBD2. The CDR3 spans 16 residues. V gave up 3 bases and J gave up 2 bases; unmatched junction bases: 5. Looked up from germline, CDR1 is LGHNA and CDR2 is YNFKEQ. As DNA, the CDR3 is TGTGCCAGCAGCCAGGAAGGACTAGCGGGGACCTACGAGCAGTACTTC. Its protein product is CASSQEGLAGTYEQYF.

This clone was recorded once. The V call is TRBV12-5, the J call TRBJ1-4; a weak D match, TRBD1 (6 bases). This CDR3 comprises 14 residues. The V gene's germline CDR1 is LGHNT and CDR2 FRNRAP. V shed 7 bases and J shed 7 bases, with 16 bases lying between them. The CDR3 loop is CASAPQGISEKLFF. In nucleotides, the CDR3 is TGTGCTAGTGCCCCACAGGGTATAAGTGAAAAACTGTTTTTT.

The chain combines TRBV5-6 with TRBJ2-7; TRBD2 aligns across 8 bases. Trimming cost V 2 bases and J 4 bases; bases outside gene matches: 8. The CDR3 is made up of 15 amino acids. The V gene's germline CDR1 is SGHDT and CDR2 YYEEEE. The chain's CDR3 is CASSFKAGAIYEQYF. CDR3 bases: TGTGCCAGCAGCTTTAAAGCGGGAGCCATATACGAGCAGTACTTC.

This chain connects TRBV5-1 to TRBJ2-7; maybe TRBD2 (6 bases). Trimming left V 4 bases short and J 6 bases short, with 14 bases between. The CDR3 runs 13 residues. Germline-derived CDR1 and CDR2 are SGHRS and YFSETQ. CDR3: CASSLGTFAEQYF. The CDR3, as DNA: TGCGCCAGCAGCCTAGGGACTTTCGCCGAGCAGTACTTC.

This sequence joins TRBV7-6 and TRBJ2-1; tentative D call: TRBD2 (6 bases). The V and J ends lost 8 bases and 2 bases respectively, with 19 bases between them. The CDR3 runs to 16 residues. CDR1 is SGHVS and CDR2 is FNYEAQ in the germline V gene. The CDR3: CASVMIPGATYNEQFF. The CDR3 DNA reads TGTGCCAGCGTTATGATCCCGGGAGCAACCTACAATGAGCAGTTCTTC.

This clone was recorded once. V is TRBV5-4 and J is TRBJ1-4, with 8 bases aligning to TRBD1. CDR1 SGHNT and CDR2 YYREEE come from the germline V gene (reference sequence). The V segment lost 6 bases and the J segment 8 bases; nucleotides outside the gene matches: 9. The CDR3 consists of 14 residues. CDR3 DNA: TGTGCCAGCACCGAGGACAGGGCCGAGGAAAAACTGTTTTTT. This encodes CASTEDRAEEKLFF.